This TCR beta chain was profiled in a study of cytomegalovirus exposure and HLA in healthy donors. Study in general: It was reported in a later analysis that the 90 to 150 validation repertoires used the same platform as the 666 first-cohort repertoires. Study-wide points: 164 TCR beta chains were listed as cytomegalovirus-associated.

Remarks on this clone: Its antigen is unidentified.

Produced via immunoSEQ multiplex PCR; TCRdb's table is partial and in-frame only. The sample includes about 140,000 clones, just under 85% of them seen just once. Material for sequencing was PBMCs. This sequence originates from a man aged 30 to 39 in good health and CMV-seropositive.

CDR3: CASSVRGETRGTQYF. The CDR3 DNA is TGTGCCAGCAGCGTCCGGGGTGAAACCCGGGGTACGCAGTATTTT. The chain recombines TRBV9 with TRBJ2-3; maybe TRBD2 (5 bases). Per germline, CDR1 SGDLS and CDR2 YYNGEE. With 2 bases removed from V and 8 bases from J, the gap between germline ends came to 18 bases. The CDR3 sequence is 15 residues long.